The present T cell receptor beta chain was sequenced within a study of T cell responses to AZD1222 COVID-19 vaccine. General study points: Recipients of two AZD1222 doses showed rising Spike-specific TCR breadth and depth. Dominant at 160-218 and 743-854, vaccine-associated CD4 TCRs also spanned spike.

Notes on this clone: What it recognizes is unknown.

The CDR3 consists of 16 residues. Germline CDR1 and CDR2: SGHTA and FQGTGA. Deletions cut 0 bases from V and 4 bases from J, with 15 bases between. Sequencing used immunoSEQ multiplex PCR; TCRdb keeps in-frame clones, though not all of them. In the table there are around 150,000 clones, over 85% of which are singletons. Sequencing was performed on peripheral blood, taken 28 days after the second AZD1222 dose. This receptor was obtained from an adult who received the AZD1222 COVID-19 vaccine. The chain employs TRBV7-3 and TRBJ1-1; no clear D gene. CDR3 amino acids: CASSLTPGSSGTEAFF. The CDR3 nucleotides are TGTGCCAGCAGCTTAACCCCCGGTAGTTCGGGCACTGAAGCTTTCTTT.